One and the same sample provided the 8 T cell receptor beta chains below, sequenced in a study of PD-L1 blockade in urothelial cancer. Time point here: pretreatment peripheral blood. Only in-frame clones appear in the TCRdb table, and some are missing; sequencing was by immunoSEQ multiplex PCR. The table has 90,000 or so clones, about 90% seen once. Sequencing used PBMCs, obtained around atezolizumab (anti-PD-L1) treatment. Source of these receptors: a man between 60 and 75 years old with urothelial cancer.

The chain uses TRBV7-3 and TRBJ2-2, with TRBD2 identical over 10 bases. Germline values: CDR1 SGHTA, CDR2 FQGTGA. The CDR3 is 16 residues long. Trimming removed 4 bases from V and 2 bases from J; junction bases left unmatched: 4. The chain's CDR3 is CASSSSGGANTGELFF. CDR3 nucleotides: TGTGCCAGCAGCTCGAGCGGGGGGGCCAACACCGGGGAGCTGTTTTTT. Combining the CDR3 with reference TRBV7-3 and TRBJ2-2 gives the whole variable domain GAGVSQTPSNKVTEKGKYVELRCDPISGHTALYWYRQSLGQGPEFLIYFQGTGAADDSGLPNDRFFAVRPEGSVSTLKIQRTERGDSAVYLCASSSSGGANTGELFFGEGSRLTVL.

CDR3 DNA: TGTGCCAGCAGCTTATATAGCGGGATGCATGATGAGCAGTTCTTC. It yields the protein CASSLYSGMHDEQFF. The chain recombines TRBV5-6 with TRBJ2-1, with TRBD2 matching 8 bases. The V and J ends lost 2 bases and 8 bases, in that order; junction bases with no gene match: 9. From germline, CDR1 is SGHDT and CDR2 YYEEEE. The CDR3 runs 15 residues.

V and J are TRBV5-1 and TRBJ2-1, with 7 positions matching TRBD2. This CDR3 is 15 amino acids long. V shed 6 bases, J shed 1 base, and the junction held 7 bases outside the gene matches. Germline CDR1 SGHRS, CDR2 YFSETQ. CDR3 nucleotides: TGCGCCAGCACCTCGACGGGGGGTTCCTACAATGAGCAGTTCTTC. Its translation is CASTSTGGSYNEQFF. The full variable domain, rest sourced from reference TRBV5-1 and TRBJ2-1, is KAGVTQTPRYLIKTRGQQVTLSCSPISGHRSVSWYQQTPGQGLQFLFEYFSETQRNKGNFPGRFSGRQFSNSRSEMNVSTLELGDSALYLCASTSTGGSYNEQFFGPGTRLTVL.

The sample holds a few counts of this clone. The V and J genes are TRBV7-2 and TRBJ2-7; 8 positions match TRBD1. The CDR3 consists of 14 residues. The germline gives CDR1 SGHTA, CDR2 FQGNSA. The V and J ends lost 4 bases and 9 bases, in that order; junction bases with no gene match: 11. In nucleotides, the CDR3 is TGTGCCAGCAGCTCCCGGGACAGGCCCGGGGTGCAGTACTTC. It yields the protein CASSSRDRPGVQYF.

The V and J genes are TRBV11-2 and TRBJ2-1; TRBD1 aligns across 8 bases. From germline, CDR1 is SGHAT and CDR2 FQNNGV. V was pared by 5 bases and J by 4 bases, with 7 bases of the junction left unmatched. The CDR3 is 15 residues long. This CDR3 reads CASSLGQGWYNEQFF. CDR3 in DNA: TGTGCCAGCAGCCTAGGACAGGGCTGGTACAATGAGCAGTTCTTC.

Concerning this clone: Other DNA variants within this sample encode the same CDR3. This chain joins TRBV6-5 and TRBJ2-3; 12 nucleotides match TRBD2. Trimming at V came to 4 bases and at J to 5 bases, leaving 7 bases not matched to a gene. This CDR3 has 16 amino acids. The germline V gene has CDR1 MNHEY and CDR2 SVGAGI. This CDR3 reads CASSSRLAGDRDTQYF. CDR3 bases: TGTGCCAGCAGTTCCCGACTAGCGGGAGATAGAGATACGCAGTATTTT.

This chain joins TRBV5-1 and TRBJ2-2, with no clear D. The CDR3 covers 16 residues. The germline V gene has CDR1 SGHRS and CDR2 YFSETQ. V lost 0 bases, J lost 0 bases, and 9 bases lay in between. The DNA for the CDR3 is TGCGCCAGCAGCTTGGTTGGAGACGCGAACACCGGGGAGCTGTTTTTT. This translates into CASSLVGDANTGELFF.

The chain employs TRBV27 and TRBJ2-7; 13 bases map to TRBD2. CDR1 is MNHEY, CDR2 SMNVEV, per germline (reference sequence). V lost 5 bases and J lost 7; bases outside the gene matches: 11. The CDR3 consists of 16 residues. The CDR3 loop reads CASSGAGTSGMGEQYF. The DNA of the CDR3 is TGTGCCAGCAGTGGGGCCGGGACTAGCGGGATGGGGGAGCAGTACTTC.